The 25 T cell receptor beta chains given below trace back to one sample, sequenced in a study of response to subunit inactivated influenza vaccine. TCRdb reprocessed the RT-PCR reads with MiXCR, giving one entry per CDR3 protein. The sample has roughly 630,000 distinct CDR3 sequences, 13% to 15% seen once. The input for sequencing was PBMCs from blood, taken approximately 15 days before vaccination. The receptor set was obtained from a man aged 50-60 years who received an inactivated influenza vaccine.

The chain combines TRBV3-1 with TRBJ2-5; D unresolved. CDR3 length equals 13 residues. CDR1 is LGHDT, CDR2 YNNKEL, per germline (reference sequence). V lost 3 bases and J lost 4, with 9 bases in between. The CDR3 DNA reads TGTGCCAGCAGCCAGAGCCCCCCAGAGACCCAGTACTTC. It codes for CASSQSPPETQYF.

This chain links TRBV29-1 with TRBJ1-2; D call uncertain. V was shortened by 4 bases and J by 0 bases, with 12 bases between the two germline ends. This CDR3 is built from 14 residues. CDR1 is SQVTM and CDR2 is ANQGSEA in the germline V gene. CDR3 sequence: CSVGDRSSNYGYTF. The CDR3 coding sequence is TGCAGCGTTGGGGATAGGTCCTCTAACTATGGCTACACCTTC.

The CDR3 region has the DNA TGTGCCAGCAGCACCCCCTTGTTTGGCACAGATACGCAGTATTTT. Amino acids: CASSTPLFGTDTQYF. The chain couples TRBV28 to TRBJ2-3; no firm D call. Trimming removed 6 bases from V and 1 base from J, with 14 bases in between. This CDR3 comprises 15 residues. Germline CDR1 and CDR2: MDHEN and SYDVKM.

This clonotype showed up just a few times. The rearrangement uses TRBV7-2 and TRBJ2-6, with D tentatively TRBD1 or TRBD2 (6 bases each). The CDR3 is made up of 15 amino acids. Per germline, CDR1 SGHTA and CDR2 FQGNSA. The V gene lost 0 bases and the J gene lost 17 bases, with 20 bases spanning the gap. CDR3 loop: CASSLARGAAGLLTF. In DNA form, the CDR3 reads TGTGCCAGCAGCTTAGCCAGGGGCGCGGCGGGGCTTTTGACTTTC.

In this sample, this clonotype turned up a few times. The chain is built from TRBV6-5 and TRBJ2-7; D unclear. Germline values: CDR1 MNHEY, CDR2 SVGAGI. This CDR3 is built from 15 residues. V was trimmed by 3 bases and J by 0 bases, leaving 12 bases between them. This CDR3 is CASSYTESLSYEQYF. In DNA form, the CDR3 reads TGTGCCAGCAGTTATACGGAAAGCCTCTCCTACGAGCAGTACTTC.

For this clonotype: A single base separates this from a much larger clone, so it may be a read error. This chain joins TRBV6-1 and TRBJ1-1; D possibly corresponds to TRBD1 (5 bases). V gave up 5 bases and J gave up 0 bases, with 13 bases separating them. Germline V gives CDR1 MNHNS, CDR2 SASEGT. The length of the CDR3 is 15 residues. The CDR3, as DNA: TGTGCCAGCAGTACCAGGGAACGGGTGAACACTGAAGCTTTCTTT. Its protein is CASSTRERVNTEAFF.

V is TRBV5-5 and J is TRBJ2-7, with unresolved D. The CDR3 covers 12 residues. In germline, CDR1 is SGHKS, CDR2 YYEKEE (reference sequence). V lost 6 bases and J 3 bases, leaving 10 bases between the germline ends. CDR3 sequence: CASTSDGYEQYF. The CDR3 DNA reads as TGTGCCAGCACCTCGGATGGCTACGAGCAGTACTTC.

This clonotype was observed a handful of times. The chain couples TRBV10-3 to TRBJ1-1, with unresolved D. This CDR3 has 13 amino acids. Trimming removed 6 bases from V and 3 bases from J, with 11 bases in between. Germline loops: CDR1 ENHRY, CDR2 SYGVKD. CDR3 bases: TGTGCCATCAGCGAGCAGGTCGACACTGAAGCTTTCTTT. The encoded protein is CAISEQVDTEAFF.

The CDR3 DNA is TGTGCCAGCAGGGGTGGGGGCCTTGGCACAGATACGCAGTATTTT. This translates into CASRGGGLGTDTQYF. The chain combines TRBV6-1 with TRBJ2-3, with D tentatively TRBD1 (6 bases). Germline values: CDR1 MNHNS, CDR2 SASEGT. Between the trimmed V and J ends, which lost 6 bases and 1 base, there was a span of 14 bases. This CDR3 is built from 15 residues.

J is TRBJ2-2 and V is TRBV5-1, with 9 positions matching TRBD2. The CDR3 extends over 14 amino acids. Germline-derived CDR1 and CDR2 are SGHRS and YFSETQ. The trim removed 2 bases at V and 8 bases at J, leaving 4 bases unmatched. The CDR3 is CASSFTAGGGELFF. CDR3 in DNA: TGCGCCAGCAGCTTTACAGCGGGAGGTGGGGAGCTGTTTTTT.

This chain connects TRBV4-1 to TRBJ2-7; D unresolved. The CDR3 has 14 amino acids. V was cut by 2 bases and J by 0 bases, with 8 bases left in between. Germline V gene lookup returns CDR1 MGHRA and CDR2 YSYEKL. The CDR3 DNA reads TGCGCCAGCAGCCAAAACTCGCGCTCCTACGAGCAGTACTTC. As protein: CASSQNSRSYEQYF.

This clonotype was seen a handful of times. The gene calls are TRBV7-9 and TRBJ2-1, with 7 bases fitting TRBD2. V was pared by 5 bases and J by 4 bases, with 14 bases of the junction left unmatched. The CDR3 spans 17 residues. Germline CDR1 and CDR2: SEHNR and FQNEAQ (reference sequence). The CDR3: CASSPATRVGRYNEQFF. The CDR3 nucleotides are TGTGCCAGCAGCCCCGCAACCAGGGTCGGGAGGTACAATGAGCAGTTCTTC.

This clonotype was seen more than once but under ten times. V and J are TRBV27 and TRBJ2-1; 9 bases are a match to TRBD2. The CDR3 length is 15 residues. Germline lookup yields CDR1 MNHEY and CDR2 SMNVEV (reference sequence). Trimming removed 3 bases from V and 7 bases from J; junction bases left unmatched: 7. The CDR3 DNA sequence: TGTGCCAGCAGTTTTGGCGGGGGGGCCGAAAATGAGCAGTTCTTC. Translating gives CASSFGGGAENEQFF.

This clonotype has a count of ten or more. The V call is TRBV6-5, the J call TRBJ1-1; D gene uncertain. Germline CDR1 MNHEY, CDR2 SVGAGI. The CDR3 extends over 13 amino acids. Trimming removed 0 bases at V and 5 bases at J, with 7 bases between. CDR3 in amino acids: CASSYSIGTEAFF. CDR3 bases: TGTGCCAGCAGTTACTCGATAGGGACTGAAGCTTTCTTT.

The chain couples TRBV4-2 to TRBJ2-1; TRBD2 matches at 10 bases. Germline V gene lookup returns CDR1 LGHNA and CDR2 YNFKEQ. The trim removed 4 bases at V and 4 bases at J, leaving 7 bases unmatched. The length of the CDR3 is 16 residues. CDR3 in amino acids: CASSPDLAGVYNEQFF. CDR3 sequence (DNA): TGTGCCAGCAGCCCCGATCTAGCGGGGGTATACAATGAGCAGTTCTTC.

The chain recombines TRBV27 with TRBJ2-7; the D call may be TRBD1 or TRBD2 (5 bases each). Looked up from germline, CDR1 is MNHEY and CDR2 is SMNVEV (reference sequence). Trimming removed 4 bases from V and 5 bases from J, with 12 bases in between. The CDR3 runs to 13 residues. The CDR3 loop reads CASSWGPDNEQYF. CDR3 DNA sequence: TGTGCCAGCAGTTGGGGACCTGACAACGAGCAGTACTTC.

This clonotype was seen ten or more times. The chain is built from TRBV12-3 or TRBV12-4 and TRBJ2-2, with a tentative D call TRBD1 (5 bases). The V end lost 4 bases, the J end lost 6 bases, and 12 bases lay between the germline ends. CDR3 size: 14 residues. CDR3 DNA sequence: TGTGCCAGCAGTTACCGACAGTCCGCCGGGGAGCTGTTTTTT. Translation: CASSYRQSAGELFF.

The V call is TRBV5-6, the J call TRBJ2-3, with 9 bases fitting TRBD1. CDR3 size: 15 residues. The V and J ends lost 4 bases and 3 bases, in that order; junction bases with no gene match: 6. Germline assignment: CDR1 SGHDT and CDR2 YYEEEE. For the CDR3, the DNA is TGTGCCAGCAGCAGGATCGACAGGGGGACAGATACGCAGTATTTT. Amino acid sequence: CASSRIDRGTDTQYF.

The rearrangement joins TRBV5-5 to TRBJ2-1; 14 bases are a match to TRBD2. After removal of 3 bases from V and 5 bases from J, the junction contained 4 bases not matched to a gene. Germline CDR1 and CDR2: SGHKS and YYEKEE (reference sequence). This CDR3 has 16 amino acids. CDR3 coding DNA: TGTGCCAGCAGCTACATGGGACTAGCGGGGGACAATGAGCAGTTCTTC. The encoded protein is CASSYMGLAGDNEQFF.

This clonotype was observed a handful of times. The CDR3 here is CASSQDGGVKSPLHF. DNA of the CDR3: TGCGCCAGCAGCCAAGATGGAGGGGTGAAATCACCCCTCCACTTT. The rearrangement joins TRBV4-3 to TRBJ1-6; a weak D match, TRBD1 (5 bases). V lost 0 bases and J lost 10, with 13 bases in between. Germline CDR1 and CDR2: LGHNA and YSLEER. This CDR3 has 15 residues.

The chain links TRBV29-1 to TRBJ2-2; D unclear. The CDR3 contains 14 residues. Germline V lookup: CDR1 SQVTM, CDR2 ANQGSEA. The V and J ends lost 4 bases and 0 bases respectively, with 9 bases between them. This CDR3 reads CSVVGSSNTGELFF. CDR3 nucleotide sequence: TGCAGCGTTGTGGGGTCGTCGAACACCGGGGAGCTGTTTTTT.

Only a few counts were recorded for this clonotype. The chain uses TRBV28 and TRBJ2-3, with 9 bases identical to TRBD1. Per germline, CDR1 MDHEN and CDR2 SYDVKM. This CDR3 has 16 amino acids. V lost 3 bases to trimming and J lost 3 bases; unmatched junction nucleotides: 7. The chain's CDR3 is CASSFVPTGGTDTQYF. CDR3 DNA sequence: TGTGCCAGCAGTTTTGTCCCGACAGGGGGAACAGATACGCAGTATTTT. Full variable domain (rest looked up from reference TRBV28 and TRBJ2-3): DVKVTQSSRYLVKRTGEKVFLECVQDMDHENMFWYRQDPGLGLRLIYFSYDVKMKEKGDIPEGYSVSREKKERFSLILESASTNQTSMYLCASSFVPTGGTDTQYFGPGTRLTVL.

The CDR3 is CASSLPGQGVYGYTF. Here the CDR3 DNA reads TGTGCCAGCAGCTTGCCGGGACAGGGGGTCTATGGCTACACCTTC. The genes are TRBV5-5 and TRBJ1-2, with TRBD1 matching 11 bases. V shed 1 base and J 4 bases; nucleotides not matched to a gene: 3. The CDR3 extends over 15 amino acids. CDR1 SGHKS and CDR2 YYEKEE come from the germline V gene (reference sequence).

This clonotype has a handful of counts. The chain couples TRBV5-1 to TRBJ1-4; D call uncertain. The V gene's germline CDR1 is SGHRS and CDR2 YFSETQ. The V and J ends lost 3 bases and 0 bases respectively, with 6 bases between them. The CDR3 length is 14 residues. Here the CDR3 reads CASSSSATNEKLFF. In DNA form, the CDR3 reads TGCGCCAGCAGCTCATCTGCAACTAATGAAAAACTGTTTTTT.

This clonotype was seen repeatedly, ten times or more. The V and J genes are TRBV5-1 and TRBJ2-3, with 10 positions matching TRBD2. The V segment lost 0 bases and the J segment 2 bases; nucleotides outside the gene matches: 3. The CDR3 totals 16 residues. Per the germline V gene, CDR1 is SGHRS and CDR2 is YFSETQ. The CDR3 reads CASSLDLAGVTDTQYF. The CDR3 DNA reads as TGCGCCAGCAGCTTGGACCTAGCGGGGGTCACAGATACGCAGTATTTT.